A single sample gave rise to the 25 T cell receptor beta chains below, sequenced in a study of blood T cell repertoires in COVID-19. Sequencing used immunoSEQ multiplex PCR; TCRdb keeps in-frame clones, though not all of them. The sample consists of 150,000 to 200,000 clones, about four fifths of them appearing once. The sample was peripheral blood. These receptors were collected from a woman between 40 and 50 years old with COVID-19, enrolled during active disease.

The chain recombines TRBV19 with TRBJ1-1; D is undetermined. This CDR3 region has 13 residues. V lost 3 bases and J lost 2, with 7 bases in between. Germline-derived CDR1 and CDR2 are LNHDA and SQIVND (reference sequence). The CDR3 spells CASSIWPNTEAFF. The CDR3 DNA reads as TGTGCCAGTAGTATTTGGCCTAACACTGAAGCTTTCTTT.

The CDR3 bases are TGTGCCAGCAGCGTCGACCTCGGGCGAGGGGAAAAACTGTTTTTT. It yields the protein CASSVDLGRGEKLFF. J is TRBJ1-4 and V is TRBV9; D is ambiguous. CDR1 and CDR2 from the germline V gene are SGDLS and YYNGEE. The CDR3 has 15 residues. V lost 2 bases and J 8 bases, leaving 16 bases between the germline ends. Looking up the rest from reference TRBV9 and TRBJ1-4 gives the full variable domain: DSGVTQTPKHLITATGQRVTLRCSPRSGDLSVYWYQQSLDQGLQFLIQYYNGEERAKGNILERFSAQQFPDLHSELNLSSLELGDSALYFCASSVDLGRGEKLFFGSGTQLSVL.

V usage is TRBV6-4 and J usage is TRBJ2-1, with 10 bases identical to TRBD2. J was trimmed by 10 bases and V by 0 bases; bases with no gene match: 6. Germline V gene lookup returns CDR1 MRHNA and CDR2 SNTAGT. The CDR3 spans 15 residues. CDR3 in amino acids: CASSDSSGGASEQFF. The CDR3 bases are TGTGCCAGCAGTGACTCGAGCGGGGGGGCTTCCGAGCAGTTCTTC.

V and J are TRBV19 and TRBJ2-1; 7 positions match TRBD1. The CDR3 is made up of 12 amino acids. CDR1 LNHDA and CDR2 SQIVND come from the germline V gene (reference sequence). With 8 bases clipped from V and 5 bases from J, the junction kept 3 bases outside the gene matches. In nucleotides, the CDR3 is TGTGCCAGTGGACAGGCAGACAATGAGCAGTTCTTC. Translation gives CASGQADNEQFF.

The rearrangement uses TRBV11-2 and TRBJ2-2; 8 bases are a match to TRBD1. The CDR3 is 13 amino acids. Per the germline V gene, CDR1 is SGHAT and CDR2 is FQNNGV. Unmatched junction bases numbered 2, after V lost 5 bases and J lost 6 bases. CDR3 in amino acids: CASSIQGAGELFF. For the CDR3, the DNA is TGTGCCAGCAGCATACAGGGGGCCGGGGAGCTGTTTTTT.

This clone was recorded once. The rearrangement uses TRBV19 and TRBJ2-1; 14 bases are a match to TRBD2. The CDR3 is made up of 18 amino acids. J gave up 4 bases and V 5 bases, and 10 bases lay outside the gene matches. Germline V gene lookup returns CDR1 LNHDA and CDR2 SQIVND (reference sequence). In DNA form, the CDR3 reads TGTGCCAGTAGTCCCCTGGGGGGACTAGCGGGAGATTACAATGAGCAGTTCTTC. Its translation: CASSPLGGLAGDYNEQFF.

This CDR3 is CASSLSGAGKDTQYF. CDR3 sequence (DNA): TGTGCCAGCAGCCTGAGCGGTGCCGGAAAAGATACGCAGTATTTT. The gene calls are TRBV7-9 and TRBJ2-3; weak D call: TRBD2 (5 bases). The CDR3 is 15 residues long. The germline gives CDR1 SEHNR, CDR2 FQNEAQ (reference sequence). The V gene lost 5 bases and the J gene lost 5 bases, with 17 bases spanning the gap.

The chain combines TRBV5-4 with TRBJ1-2; 7 bases agree with TRBD1. This CDR3 spans 13 amino acids. Germline V lookup: CDR1 SGHNT, CDR2 YYREEE (reference sequence). The V segment lost 3 bases and the J segment 8 bases; nucleotides outside the gene matches: 7. The CDR3 coding sequence is TGTGCCAGCAGCTCGGACAGGTTTCGGGGCTACACCTTC. Amino acids: CASSSDRFRGYTF. Filled out from reference TRBV5-4 and TRBJ1-2, the complete variable domain reads ETGVTQSPTHLIKTRGQQVTLRCSSQSGHNTVSWYQQALGQGPQFIFQYYREEENGRGNFPPRFSGLQFPNYSSELNVNALELDDSALYLCASSSDRFRGYTFGSGTRLTVV.

J is TRBJ1-1 and V is TRBV15; TRBD1 matches 7 bases. V was clipped by 8 bases and J by 2 bases; unmatched bases: 11. The CDR3 covers 15 residues. The germline V gene encodes CDR1 LNHNV and CDR2 YYDKDF (reference sequence). DNA for the CDR3: TGTGCCACCGGACCGAGGGGGCAACACAACACTGAAGCTTTCTTT. Encoded protein: CATGPRGQHNTEAFF.

J is TRBJ2-5 and V is TRBV19, with TRBD1 matching 9 bases. This CDR3 is built from 15 residues. Looked up from germline, CDR1 is LNHDA and CDR2 is SQIVND (reference sequence). V lost 3 bases and J lost 3; bases outside the gene matches: 5. The CDR3 reads CASSISGTGKETQYF. CDR3 DNA: TGTGCCAGTAGTATTTCTGGGACAGGGAAAGAGACCCAGTACTTC.

The genes are TRBV2 and TRBJ2-3; 10 nucleotides align to TRBD2. This CDR3 spans 17 amino acids. Germline V gene data show CDR1 as SNHLY and CDR2 as FYNNEI. The J segment lost 0 bases and the V segment lost 10 bases, leaving 13 bases of the junction unmatched. This CDR3 is CATTIAGGHPSTDTQYF. In nucleotides, the CDR3 is TGTGCCACAACAATAGCGGGAGGACACCCAAGCACAGATACGCAGTATTTT.

This sequence joins TRBV7-3 and TRBJ1-2, with 12 bases aligning to TRBD1. V was clipped by 2 bases and J by 7 bases; unmatched bases: 5. The CDR3 is 15 amino acids. The V gene's germline CDR1 is SGHTA and CDR2 FQGTGA. The CDR3 DNA reads TGTGCCAGCAGCTTAGCCTCGGGACAGGGGGCTGGCTACACCTTC. It translates to CASSLASGQGAGYTF.

The genes are TRBV27 and TRBJ2-2; the match to TRBD1 covers 9 bases. This CDR3 contains 16 residues. V lost 7 bases to trimming and J lost 4 bases; unmatched junction nucleotides: 10. The germline V gene has CDR1 MNHEY and CDR2 SMNVEV (reference sequence). CDR3 amino acids: CASTPRTGVFTGELFF. In nucleotides, the CDR3 is TGTGCCAGCACCCCTAGGACAGGGGTTTTCACCGGGGAGCTGTTTTTT.

J is TRBJ2-1 and V is TRBV27; weak D call: TRBD2 (6 bases). This CDR3 is built from 14 residues. Between the trimmed V and J ends, which lost 0 bases and 9 bases, there was a span of 12 bases. Germline V gene sequence: CDR1 MNHEY, CDR2 SMNVEV (reference sequence). CDR3 sequence: CASSLSGGRGEQFF. For the CDR3, the DNA is TGTGCCAGCAGTTTATCGGGGGGACGCGGTGAGCAGTTCTTC.

DNA of the CDR3: TGCGCCAGCAGCTTTGATCCCACAGGGGCTGGCTACACCTTC. Protein product: CASSFDPTGAGYTF. The rearrangement uses TRBV5-1 and TRBJ1-2, with 7 bases identical to TRBD1. The CDR3 sequence is 14 residues long. Germline-derived CDR1 and CDR2 are SGHRS and YFSETQ. The J segment lost 7 bases and the V segment lost 2 bases, leaving 8 bases of the junction unmatched.

V is TRBV3-1 (or the pseudogene TRBV3-2) and J is TRBJ1-5, with D maybe TRBD1 (5 bases). The germline CDR1 and CDR2 sequences are LGHDT and YNNKEL (reference sequence). The CDR3 is made up of 14 amino acids. V was cut by 6 bases and J by 9 bases, with 18 bases left in between. CDR3 sequence reads: CASSAWGVSGPQHF. In DNA, the CDR3 is TGTGCCAGCAGTGCATGGGGCGTCTCCGGGCCCCAGCATTTT.

The rearrangement links TRBV2 to TRBJ2-2; a possible D gene is TRBD1 (6 bases). CDR1 and CDR2 from the germline V gene are SNHLY and FYNNEI. The CDR3 length is 15 residues. The V end lost 5 bases, the J end lost 4 bases, and 14 bases lay between the germline ends. This CDR3 is CASSPQGQGTGELFF. In DNA form, the CDR3 reads TGTGCCAGCAGTCCGCAGGGGCAAGGCACCGGGGAGCTGTTTTTT.

This clone was recorded a few times. The rearrangement links TRBV28 to TRBJ1-3; no clear D. The V gene lost 7 bases and the J gene lost 4 bases, with 5 bases spanning the gap. Per germline, CDR1 MDHEN and CDR2 SYDVKM. The CDR3 runs to 11 residues. As DNA, the CDR3 is TGTGCCAGCATTATAGGAAACACCATATATTTT. Protein sequence: CASIIGNTIYF.

The rearrangement uses TRBV29-1 and TRBJ2-6, with 7 nucleotides matching TRBD1. This CDR3 has 17 residues. Germline-derived CDR1 and CDR2 are SQVTM and ANQGSEA. J lost 1 base, V lost 3 bases, and 9 bases had no gene match. CDR3 DNA sequence: TGCAGCGTTGAGGGGGCAGGGGGTAGGTCTGGGGCCAACGTCCTGACTTTC. It yields the protein CSVEGAGGRSGANVLTF.

The chain links TRBV5-6 to TRBJ2-7, with 7 bases that match TRBD1. CDR3 length: 14 residues. V shed 4 bases and J 6 bases; nucleotides not matched to a gene: 10. Germline loops: CDR1 SGHDT, CDR2 YYEEEE. The chain's CDR3 is CASSLNRGLGEQYF. CDR3 sequence (DNA): TGTGCCAGCAGCCTAAATAGGGGGCTAGGCGAGCAGTACTTC.

This clone came up once. This chain's CDR3 is CASSLAPAGMETQYF. The CDR3 DNA reads TGCGCCAGCAGCTTGGCCCCTGCGGGAATGGAGACCCAGTACTTC. V usage is TRBV5-1 and J usage is TRBJ2-5; D is perhaps TRBD2 (6 bases). CDR1 and CDR2 from the germline V gene are SGHRS and YFSETQ. V lost 0 bases and J 5 bases, leaving 14 bases between the germline ends. This CDR3 contains 15 residues.

The rearrangement uses TRBV19 and TRBJ2-5; 8 bases fit TRBD2. J gave up 1 base and V 8 bases, and 9 bases lay outside the gene matches. The CDR3 runs to 15 residues. Germline CDR1 and CDR2: LNHDA and SQIVND (reference sequence). This CDR3 is CASGFFGGGQETQYF. Written as DNA, the CDR3 is TGTGCCAGTGGATTTTTCGGGGGGGGCCAAGAGACCCAGTACTTC.

V gene TRBV12-2 combines with J gene TRBJ2-2; the table assigns TRBD2, which was not confirmed against the DNA. TRBV12-2 counts as a pseudogene. The CDR3 runs to 17 residues. DNA of the CDR3: TGTGCAAGTCGCATTAAAGGGGTCCGGGGGGCAGCCGGGGAGCTGTTTTTT. Residues: CASRIKGVRGAAGELFF.

The genes are TRBV24-1 and TRBJ2-3; D might be TRBD2 (6 bases). The germline V gene encodes CDR1 KGHDR and CDR2 SFDVKD. CDR3 length equals 14 residues. Trimming left V 9 bases short and J 3 bases short, with 15 bases between. The CDR3 bases are TGTGCCACCCAAGCCAGGACTAATACAGATACGCAGTATTTT. Amino acids: CATQARTNTDTQYF.

This rearrangement joins TRBV24-1 to TRBJ1-2; 8 bases fit TRBD1. CDR3 size: 15 residues. With 3 bases clipped from V and 4 bases from J, the junction kept 6 bases outside the gene matches. Germline V gene lookup returns CDR1 KGHDR and CDR2 SFDVKD. The CDR3 loop reads CATSDTDRGPYGYTF. The CDR3 DNA reads TGTGCCACCAGTGATACAGACAGGGGACCCTATGGCTACACCTTC.